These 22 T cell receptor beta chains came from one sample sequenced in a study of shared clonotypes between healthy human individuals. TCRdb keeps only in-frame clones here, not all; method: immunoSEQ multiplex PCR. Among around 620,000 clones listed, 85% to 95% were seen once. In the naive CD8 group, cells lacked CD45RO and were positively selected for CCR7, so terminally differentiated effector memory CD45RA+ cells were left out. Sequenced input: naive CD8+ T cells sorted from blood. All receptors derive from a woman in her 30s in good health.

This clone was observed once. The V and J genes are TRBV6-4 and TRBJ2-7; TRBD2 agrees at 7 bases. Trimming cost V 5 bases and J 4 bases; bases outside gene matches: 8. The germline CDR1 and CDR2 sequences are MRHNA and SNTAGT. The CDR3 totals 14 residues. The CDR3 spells CASSPLAGVYEQYF. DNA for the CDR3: TGTGCCAGCAGTCCATTAGCGGGTGTATACGAGCAGTACTTC.

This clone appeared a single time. DNA for the CDR3: TGCGCCAGCAGTCAATCGCAACGGGAGAGGGGCACAGATACGCAGTATTTT. As protein: CASSQSQRERGTDTQYF. The rearrangement uses TRBV23-1 and TRBJ2-3; the D gene is possibly TRBD2 (6 bases). TRBV23-1 counts as an open reading frame of uncertain function. The CDR3 runs to 17 residues. V lost 0 bases to trimming and J lost 1 base, with 14 bases between them.

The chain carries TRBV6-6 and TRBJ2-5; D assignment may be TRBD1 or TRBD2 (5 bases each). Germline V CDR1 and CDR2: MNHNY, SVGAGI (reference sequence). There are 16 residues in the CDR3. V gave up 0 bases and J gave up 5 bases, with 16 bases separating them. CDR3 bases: TGTGCCAGCAGTTACTCGAATCTGCTAGAGGGGGAGACCCAGTACTTC. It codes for CASSYSNLLEGETQYF.

CDR3 sequence: CASTQYEARNEQFF. Here the CDR3 DNA reads TGTGCCAGCACCCAATATGAGGCCCGCAATGAGCAGTTCTTC. The chain links TRBV9 to TRBJ2-1; D call uncertain. The CDR3 contains 14 residues. Germline V gene data show CDR1 as SGDLS and CDR2 as YYNGEE. Trimming cost V 6 bases and J 6 bases, with 16 bases left between them.

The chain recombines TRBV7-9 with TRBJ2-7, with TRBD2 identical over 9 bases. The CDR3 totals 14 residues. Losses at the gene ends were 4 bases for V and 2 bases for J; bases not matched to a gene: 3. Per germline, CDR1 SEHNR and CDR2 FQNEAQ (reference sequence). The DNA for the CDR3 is TGTGCCAGCAGCTCCTGGACTAGCGCCTACGAGCAGTACTTC. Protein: CASSSWTSAYEQYF.

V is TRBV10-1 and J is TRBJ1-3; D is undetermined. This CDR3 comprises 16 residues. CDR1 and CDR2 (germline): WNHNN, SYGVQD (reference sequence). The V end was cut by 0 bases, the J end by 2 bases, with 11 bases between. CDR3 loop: CASSESLHLAGNTIYF. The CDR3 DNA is TGCGCCAGCAGTGAGTCCCTGCACCTGGCTGGAAACACCATATATTTT.

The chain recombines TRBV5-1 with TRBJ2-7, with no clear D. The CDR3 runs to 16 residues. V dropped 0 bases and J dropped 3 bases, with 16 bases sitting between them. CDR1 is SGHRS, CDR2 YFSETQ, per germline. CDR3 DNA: TGCGCCAGCAGCTTGGAGCTGGTCTCATCGGGCTACGAGCAGTACTTC. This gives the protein CASSLELVSSGYEQYF.

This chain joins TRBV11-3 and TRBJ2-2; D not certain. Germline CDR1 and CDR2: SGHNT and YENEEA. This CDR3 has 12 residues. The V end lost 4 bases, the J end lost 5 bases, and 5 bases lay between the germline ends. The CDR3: CASSSWTGELFF. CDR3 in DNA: TGTGCCAGCAGCTCGTGGACCGGGGAGCTGTTTTTT.

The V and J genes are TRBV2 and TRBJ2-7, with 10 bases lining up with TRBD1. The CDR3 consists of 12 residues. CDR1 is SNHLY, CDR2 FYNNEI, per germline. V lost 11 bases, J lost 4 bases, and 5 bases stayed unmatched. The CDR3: CARRDRGYEQYF. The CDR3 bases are TGTGCCCGCCGGGACAGGGGTTACGAGCAGTACTTC.

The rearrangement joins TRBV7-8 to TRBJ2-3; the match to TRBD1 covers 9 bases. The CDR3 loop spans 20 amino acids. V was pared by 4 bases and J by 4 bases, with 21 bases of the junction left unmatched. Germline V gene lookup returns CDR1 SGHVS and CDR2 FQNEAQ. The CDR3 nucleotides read TGTGCCAGCAGCTGGGACAGGGATACAAGCGTGGGATCGGGAGCAGATACGCAGTATTTT. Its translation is CASSWDRDTSVGSGADTQYF.

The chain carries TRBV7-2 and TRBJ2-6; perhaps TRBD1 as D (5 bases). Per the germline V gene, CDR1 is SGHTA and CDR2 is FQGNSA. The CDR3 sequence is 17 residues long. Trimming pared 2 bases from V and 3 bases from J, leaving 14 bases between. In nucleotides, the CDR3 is TGTGCCAGCAGCTTAAGCTGGGGCCCTATTGGGGCCAACGTCCTGACTTTC. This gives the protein CASSLSWGPIGANVLTF.

The CDR3 bases are TGTGCCAGCAGCTTAAATCTGGGAACAGCAACTAATGAAAAACTGTTTTTT. Protein: CASSLNLGTATNEKLFF. The chain links TRBV7-9 to TRBJ1-4; unclear D gene. Trimming took off 2 bases at V and 0 bases at J, with 13 bases between the two ends. CDR1 and CDR2 (germline): SEHNR, FQNEAQ (reference sequence). The CDR3 spans 17 residues.

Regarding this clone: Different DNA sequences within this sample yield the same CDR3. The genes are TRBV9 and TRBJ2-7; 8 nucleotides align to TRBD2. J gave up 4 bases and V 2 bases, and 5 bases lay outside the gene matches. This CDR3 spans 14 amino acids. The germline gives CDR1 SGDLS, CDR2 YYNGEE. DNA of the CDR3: TGTGCCAGCAGCGTGGGTAGCGGGACATACGAGCAGTACTTC. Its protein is CASSVGSGTYEQYF.

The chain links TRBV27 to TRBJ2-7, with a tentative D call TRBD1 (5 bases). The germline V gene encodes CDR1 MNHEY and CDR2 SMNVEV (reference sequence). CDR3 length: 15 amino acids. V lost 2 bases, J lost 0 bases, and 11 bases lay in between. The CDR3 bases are TGTGCCAGCAGTTTAGGGGCAGGACGCTCCTACGAGCAGTACTTC. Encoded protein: CASSLGAGRSYEQYF.

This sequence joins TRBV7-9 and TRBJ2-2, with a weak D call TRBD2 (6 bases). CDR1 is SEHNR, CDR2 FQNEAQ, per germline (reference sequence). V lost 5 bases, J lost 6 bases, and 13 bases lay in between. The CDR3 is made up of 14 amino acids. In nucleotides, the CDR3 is TGTGCCAGCAGCCCACGACTAGACCCCGGGGAGCTGTTTTTT. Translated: CASSPRLDPGELFF.

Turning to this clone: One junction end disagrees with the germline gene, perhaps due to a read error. This CDR3 is CSVSEGFRYGHTF. The DNA for the CDR3 is TGCAGCGTTTCGGAGGGATTTCGCTATGGCCACACCTTC. This sequence joins TRBV29-1 and TRBJ1-2; no reliable D call. The CDR3 is 13 amino acids. Germline V lookup: CDR1 SQVTM, CDR2 ANQGSEA.

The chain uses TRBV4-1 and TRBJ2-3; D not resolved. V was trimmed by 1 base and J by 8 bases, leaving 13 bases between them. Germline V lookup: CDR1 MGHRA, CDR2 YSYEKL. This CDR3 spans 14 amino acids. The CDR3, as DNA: TGCGCCAGCAGCCAAGCGCGTCTAGATGGTACGCAGTATTTT. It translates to CASSQARLDGTQYF.

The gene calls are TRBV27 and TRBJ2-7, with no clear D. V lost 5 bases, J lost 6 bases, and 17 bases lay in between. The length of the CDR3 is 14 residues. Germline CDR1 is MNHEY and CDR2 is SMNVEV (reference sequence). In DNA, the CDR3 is TGTGCCAGCAGTCCCCAGGCCACGTTGTCCGAGCAGTACTTC. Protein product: CASSPQATLSEQYF.

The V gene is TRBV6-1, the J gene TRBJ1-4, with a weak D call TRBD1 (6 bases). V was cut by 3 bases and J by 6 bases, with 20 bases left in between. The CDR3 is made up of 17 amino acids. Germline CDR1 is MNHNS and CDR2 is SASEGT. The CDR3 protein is CASSEWARGGEDEKLFF. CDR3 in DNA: TGTGCCAGCAGTGAGTGGGCCAGGGGAGGTGAAGATGAAAAACTGTTTTTT.

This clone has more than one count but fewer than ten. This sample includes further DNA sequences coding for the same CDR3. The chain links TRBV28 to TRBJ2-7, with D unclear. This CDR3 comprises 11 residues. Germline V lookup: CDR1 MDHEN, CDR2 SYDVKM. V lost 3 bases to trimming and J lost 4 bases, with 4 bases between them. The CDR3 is CASSFRYEQYF. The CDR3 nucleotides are TGTGCCAGCAGTTTTAGGTACGAGCAGTACTTC.

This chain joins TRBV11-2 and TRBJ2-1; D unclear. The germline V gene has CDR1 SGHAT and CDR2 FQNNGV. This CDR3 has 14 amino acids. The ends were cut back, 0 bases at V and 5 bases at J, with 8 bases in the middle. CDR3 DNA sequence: TGTGCCAGCAGCTTAGACGCTGGTAACAATGAGCAGTTCTTC. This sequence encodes CASSLDAGNNEQFF. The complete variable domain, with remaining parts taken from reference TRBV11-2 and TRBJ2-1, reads EAGVAQSPRYKIIEKRQSVAFWCNPISGHATLYWYQQILGQGPKLLIQFQNNGVVDDSQLPKDRFSAERLKGVDSTLKIQPAKLEDSAVYLCASSLDAGNNEQFFGPGTRLTVL.

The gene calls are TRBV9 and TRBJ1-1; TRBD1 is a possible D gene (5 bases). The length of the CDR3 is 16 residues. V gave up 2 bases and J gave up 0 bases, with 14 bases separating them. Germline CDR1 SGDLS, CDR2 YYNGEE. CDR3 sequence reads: CASSVARGLLNTEAFF. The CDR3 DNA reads TGTGCCAGCAGCGTTGCTCGGGGACTTCTGAACACTGAAGCTTTCTTT.